Below, 32 T cell receptor beta chains from the same sample are listed, as sequenced in a study of early T cells in non-severe SARS-CoV-2 infection (dated by TCRdb to about 2021). The protocol used for the library was 5' RACE. TCRdb names NextSeq 500 as the instrument used. TCRdb trimmed public reads at Q25 via fastp, called clones via MiXCR and kept in-frame beta chains. Merged by CDR3 protein, the rows form single entries marked with the most common genes and DNA. The sample table shows some 77,000 distinct CDR3 sequences, and about 16% are seen once. Around 2.6% of the sample belongs to the ten largest clones. The sample consisted of whole blood. The receptors were gathered from an adult who was a healthcare worker with PCR-confirmed SARS-CoV-2 infection or an uninfected control (not recorded which).

This clonotype was seen a few times. This chain uses TRBV10-2 with TRBJ2-7; TRBD1 matches 9 bases. Unmatched junction bases numbered 21, after V lost 6 bases and J lost 6 bases. Germline CDR1 is WSHSY and CDR2 is SAAADI. This CDR3 is built from 18 residues. CDR3: CASSHGTGKGSWAPEQYF. The CDR3 nucleotides are TGCGCCAGCAGCCACGGGACAGGGAAGGGGAGTTGGGCCCCCGAGCAGTACTTC.

The chain links TRBV20-1 to TRBJ2-7; D gene ambiguous. This CDR3 has 12 amino acids. Trimming left V 3 bases short and J 4 bases short, with 10 bases between. Germline CDR1 is DFQATT and CDR2 is SNEGSKA (reference sequence). DNA of the CDR3: TGCAGTGCTAGTCAAGGTCCGTACGAGCAGTACTTC. It specifies CSASQGPYEQYF.

This clonotype was seen at least ten times. This rearrangement joins TRBV11-2 to TRBJ1-5; weak D call: TRBD1 (5 bases). Trimming cost V 4 bases and J 0 bases, with 13 bases left between them. The CDR3 covers 16 residues. Germline lookup yields CDR1 SGHAT and CDR2 FQNNGV. The CDR3 bases are TGTGCCAGCAGCTCCCGGGACGGATCTAGCAATCAGCCCCAGCATTTT. It encodes CASSSRDGSSNQPQHF.

The chain employs TRBV10-3 and TRBJ1-2; perhaps TRBD1 as D (5 bases). The CDR3 is 14 residues long. Trimming left V 3 bases short and J 4 bases short, with 12 bases between. From germline, CDR1 is ENHRY and CDR2 SYGVKD. In nucleotides, the CDR3 is TGTGCCATCAGTGATTCCGGGACGGCCTATGGCTACACCTTC. Translation: CAISDSGTAYGYTF.

The sample holds many counts of this clonotype. The chain uses TRBV11-2 and TRBJ2-1; D gene uncertain. Germline V gene sequence: CDR1 SGHAT, CDR2 FQNNGV. V was shortened by 5 bases and J by 3 bases, with 17 bases between the two germline ends. This CDR3 contains 16 residues. The chain's CDR3 is CASSPLKRANYNEQFF. The CDR3 nucleotides read TGTGCCAGCAGCCCCCTGAAACGGGCTAACTACAATGAGCAGTTCTTC.

The chain has TRBV5-1 and TRBJ1-1, with D possibly being TRBD1 (6 bases). Germline V lookup: CDR1 SGHRS, CDR2 YFSETQ. CDR3 length: 16 residues. V lost 3 bases and J 7 bases, leaving 22 bases between the germline ends. CDR3 residues: CASSSDRRSPMGEAFF. The CDR3 DNA is TGCGCCAGCAGCTCAGACAGGAGAAGCCCGATGGGTGAAGCTTTCTTT.

The chain uses TRBV5-1 and TRBJ2-1; no reliable D call. V shed 4 bases and J shed 1 base, with 15 bases lying between them. Germline CDR1 is SGHRS and CDR2 is YFSETQ. The CDR3 length is 16 residues. The CDR3 DNA reads as TGCGCCAGCAGCCCCGAACCCTCCCTATCCTACAATGAGCAGTTCTTC. It is translated as CASSPEPSLSYNEQFF.

The chain links TRBV29-1 to TRBJ2-5, with 7 bases lining up with TRBD1. With V trimmed by 7 bases and J by 2 bases, 4 bases remained unmatched. This CDR3 has 12 amino acids. CDR1 and CDR2 from the germline V gene are SQVTM and ANQGSEA. CDR3 in amino acids: CSAVQGQETQYF. The CDR3, as DNA: TGCAGCGCCGTACAGGGGCAAGAGACCCAGTACTTC.

In its sample, this clonotype was seen a few times. This chain joins TRBV5-1 and TRBJ2-7; D is perhaps TRBD1 or TRBD2 (5 bases each). CDR1 SGHRS and CDR2 YFSETQ come from the germline V gene. V was trimmed by 0 bases and J by 0 bases, leaving 13 bases between them. The CDR3 spans 16 residues. CDR3 loop: CASSLAFTGGSYEQYF. The CDR3 coding sequence is TGCGCCAGCAGCTTGGCCTTTACAGGAGGCTCCTACGAGCAGTACTTC.

A few counts support this clonotype. This chain uses TRBV11-3 with TRBJ1-2; maybe TRBD1 (6 bases). CDR1 is SGHNT and CDR2 is YENEEA in the germline V gene. Trimming took 0 bases from V and 7 from J, leaving 18 bases between them. The CDR3 is 16 residues long. DNA for the CDR3: TGTGCCAGCAGCTTAGATTGGGGGGCCGTCCCGGGTGGCTACACCTTC. It is translated as CASSLDWGAVPGGYTF.

This clonotype was detected a few times. The V gene is TRBV6-5, the J gene TRBJ1-1; possible D gene TRBD1, 5 bases. V lost 1 base and J lost 1, with 7 bases in between. CDR3 length: 14 residues. CDR1 MNHEY and CDR2 SVGAGI come from the germline V gene. The CDR3 region has the DNA TGTGCCAGCAGTTACTTGGGGCCGAACACTGAAGCTTTCTTT. Amino acid sequence: CASSYLGPNTEAFF.

The V and J genes are TRBV30 and TRBJ2-4; maybe TRBD1 (6 bases). CDR1 and CDR2 from the germline V gene are GTSNPN and SVGIG (reference sequence). The CDR3 is 14 residues long. Trimming pared 2 bases from V and 8 bases from J, leaving 16 bases between. The CDR3 here is CAWSSPGPGDIQYF. The CDR3 DNA reads as TGTGCCTGGAGTTCCCCGGGGCCAGGGGACATTCAGTACTTC.

In regard to this clonotype: A read error may explain this, as a much larger clone is one base away. The chain couples TRBV2 to TRBJ2-1; TRBD2 matches at 10 bases. V lost 8 bases to trimming and J lost 2 bases; unmatched junction nucleotides: 6. The CDR3 runs to 15 residues. CDR1 is SNHLY and CDR2 is FYNNEI in the germline V gene. The CDR3 DNA follows: TGTGCCAGCGATGTAGCGGGAGGCACCTACAATGAGCAGTTCTTC. As protein: CASDVAGGTYNEQFF.

This clonotype was seen more than once but under ten times. V gene TRBV7-9 combines with J gene TRBJ1-6, with TRBD1 as a possible D gene (5 bases). CDR3 length equals 14 residues. Trimming removed 5 bases from V and 8 bases from J, with 13 bases in between. The germline V gene encodes CDR1 SEHNR and CDR2 FQNEAQ (reference sequence). CDR3 residues: CASSPLQGHSPLHF. In DNA, the CDR3 is TGTGCCAGCAGCCCCCTTCAGGGCCATTCACCCCTCCACTTT. Drawing the rest from reference TRBV7-9 and TRBJ1-6, the complete variable domain is DTGVSQNPRHKITKRGQNVTFRCDPISEHNRLYWYRQTLGQGPEFLTYFQNEAQLEKSRLLSDRFSAERPKGSFSTLEIQRTEQGDSAMYLCASSPLQGHSPLHFGNGTRLTVT.

The chain carries TRBV5-6 and TRBJ2-3; D remains ambiguous. CDR3 length: 13 amino acids. CDR1 is SGHDT, CDR2 YYEEEE, per germline. The germline V and J ends were trimmed by 7 bases and 0 bases, with 9 bases remaining between them. The DNA of the CDR3 is TGTGCCAGCTGGGGTTCTAGCACAGATACGCAGTATTTT. Residues: CASWGSSTDTQYF.

The chain recombines TRBV7-6 with TRBJ2-7; D might be TRBD1 (6 bases). CDR1 SGHVS and CDR2 FNYEAQ come from the germline V gene. Trimming removed 1 base from V and 1 base from J, with 11 bases in between. The CDR3 sequence is 15 residues long. The CDR3 sequence is CASSLGPTGSYEQYF. The CDR3 DNA reads as TGTGCCAGCAGCTTAGGCCCTACAGGGTCCTACGAGCAGTACTTC.

This clonotype has a count of ten or more. The V gene is TRBV7-3, the J gene TRBJ2-2; D is possibly TRBD2 (6 bases). V was pared by 5 bases and J by 6 bases, with 13 bases between. The CDR3 contains 14 residues. Germline V CDR1 and CDR2: SGHTA, FQGTGA. CDR3 residues: CASSTGTSSGELFF. In DNA, the CDR3 is TGTGCCAGCAGCACCGGGACTTCTTCCGGGGAGCTGTTTTTT.

This clonotype was counted between two and nine times. This rearrangement joins TRBV6-2 or TRBV6-3 to TRBJ2-7; D gene unclear. Germline loops: CDR1 MNHEY, CDR2 SVGEGT. CDR3 size: 13 residues. The germline V and J ends were trimmed by 2 bases and 2 bases, with 7 bases remaining between them. CDR3 region: CASSYGGPYEQYF. The CDR3 nucleotides read TGTGCCAGCAGTTACGGTGGACCCTACGAGCAGTACTTC.

The V and J genes are TRBV5-4 and TRBJ2-1; 7 positions agree with TRBD1. Germline V CDR1 and CDR2: SGHNT, YYREEE (reference sequence). This CDR3 is 15 amino acids long. V gave up 0 bases and J gave up 7 bases; unmatched junction bases: 7. Here the CDR3 reads CASSLVPADRNEQFF. The CDR3 bases are TGTGCCAGCAGCTTGGTTCCAGCGGACAGGAATGAGCAGTTCTTC.

This clonotype was seen a few times. This chain joins TRBV12-3 or TRBV12-4 and TRBJ1-6; tentative D call: TRBD1 (5 bases). CDR3 size: 15 residues. Trimming removed 6 bases at V and 10 bases at J, with 19 bases between. CDR3 protein: CASSSGTGTGSPLHF. CDR3 coding DNA: TGTGCCAGCAGCTCCGGGACGGGAACTGGATCACCCCTCCACTTT.

The V gene is TRBV3-1, the J gene TRBJ1-2, with D unclear. V lost 1 base and J lost 0, with 9 bases in between. This CDR3 is 15 amino acids long. CDR1 is LGHDT and CDR2 is YNNKEL in the germline V gene (reference sequence). The CDR3 region is CASSQAKGANYGYTF. The CDR3 nucleotides read TGTGCCAGCAGCCAAGCGAAAGGAGCTAACTATGGCTACACCTTC.

This sequence joins TRBV19 and TRBJ2-7; D may be TRBD2 (6 bases). The germline V gene has CDR1 LNHDA and CDR2 SQIVND (reference sequence). The CDR3 spans 14 residues. V was cut by 5 bases and J by 3 bases, with 14 bases left in between. CDR3: CASSAAGTFYEQYF. The CDR3 nucleotides read TGTGCCAGTAGTGCCGCCGGGACTTTCTACGAGCAGTACTTC.

This clonotype occurred a few times. CDR3 bases: TGTGCCAGCAGCGTAGCCCTTAACCGGGAGCAGTACTTC. It is translated as CASSVALNREQYF. This chain uses TRBV9 with TRBJ2-7, with D hard to call. Trimming shortened V by 0 bases and J by 7 bases, and 11 bases separated the two germline ends. CDR3 length: 13 amino acids. CDR1 and CDR2 from the germline V gene are SGDLS and YYNGEE.

In this sample, this clonotype turned up a few times. The rearrangement links TRBV20-1 to TRBJ2-1; the D gene is possibly TRBD1 (6 bases). V was trimmed by 0 bases and J by 7 bases, leaving 10 bases between them. The length of the CDR3 is 13 residues. Germline CDR1 DFQATT, CDR2 SNEGSKA (reference sequence). The CDR3 DNA is TGCAGTGCTAGAGATCCTAGGGGGAATGAGCAGTTCTTC. Its translation is CSARDPRGNEQFF.

Ten or more counts support this clonotype. CDR3 region: CASSQGTGVTGELFF. The DNA for the CDR3 is TGTGCCAGCAGCCAAGGGACAGGGGTCACCGGGGAGCTGTTTTTT. The gene calls are TRBV7-9 and TRBJ2-2; 10 bases map to TRBD1. V shed 5 bases, J shed 4 bases, and the junction held 4 bases outside the gene matches. Per germline, CDR1 SEHNR and CDR2 FQNEAQ (reference sequence). This CDR3 contains 15 residues.

This clonotype was counted a few times. The V and J genes are TRBV3-1 and TRBJ1-3, with 9 nucleotides matching TRBD1. CDR1 and CDR2 (germline): LGHDT, YNNKEL (reference sequence). The trim removed 3 bases at V and 2 bases at J, leaving 8 bases unmatched. There are 17 residues in the CDR3. CDR3 sequence (DNA): TGTGCCAGCAGCCACTTGATCGGGACAGGGCCTGGAAACACCATATATTTT. This encodes CASSHLIGTGPGNTIYF.

The table lists this clonotype with many counts. This chain uses TRBV12-3 or TRBV12-4 with TRBJ2-3; 9 nucleotides line up with TRBD2. Trimming at V came to 3 bases and at J to 12 bases, leaving 4 bases not matched to a gene. This CDR3 region has 12 residues. The CDR3 region is CASSFLAGPQYF. The CDR3 bases are TGTGCCAGCAGTTTCCTAGCGGGGCCACAGTATTTT.

The chain carries TRBV11-2 and TRBJ1-1; the D is unclear. The germline V gene encodes CDR1 SGHAT and CDR2 FQNNGV. This CDR3 contains 13 residues. V was clipped by 3 bases and J by 0 bases, with 5 bases between them. CDR3 region: CASSFYLNTEAFF. CDR3 in DNA: TGTGCCAGCAGCTTTTATCTGAACACTGAAGCTTTCTTT.

The chain couples TRBV6-1 to TRBJ1-5, with D possibly being TRBD1 (6 bases). CDR1 MNHNS and CDR2 SASEGT come from the germline V gene. This CDR3 has 13 amino acids. V gave up 4 bases and J gave up 4 bases, with 8 bases separating them. The CDR3 DNA is TGTGCCAGCAGTGTGCAGGGGAATCAGCCCCAGCATTTT. It encodes CASSVQGNQPQHF.

The chain has TRBV20-1 and TRBJ2-7; D tentatively reads TRBD1 or TRBD2 (5 bases each). Germline lookup yields CDR1 DFQATT and CDR2 SNEGSKA (reference sequence). The CDR3 is made up of 14 amino acids. Trimming left V 5 bases short and J 5 bases short, with 19 bases between. The CDR3 reads CSAVRTFSGHEQYF. CDR3 nucleotides: TGCAGTGCTGTCCGAACTTTCTCGGGGCACGAGCAGTACTTC.

This clonotype was found a few times. The chain uses TRBV19 and TRBJ2-1; TRBD1 is a possible D gene (6 bases). The CDR3 is made up of 15 amino acids. V lost 9 bases and J lost 1, with 16 bases in between. Germline values: CDR1 LNHDA, CDR2 SQIVND (reference sequence). The CDR3 DNA follows: TGTGCCAGCGGACAAACAGGGTCTTCCTACAATGAGCAGTTCTTC. Amino acid sequence: CASGQTGSSYNEQFF.

This clonotype has more than one count but fewer than ten. The chain joins TRBV10-2 to TRBJ1-1, with 8 bases lining up with TRBD1. Trimming at V came to 6 bases and at J to 0 bases, leaving 6 bases not matched to a gene. The V gene's germline CDR1 is WSHSY and CDR2 SAAADI. CDR3 length equals 15 residues. CDR3 nucleotide sequence: TGCGCCAGCAGGGACAGGGTAGGGATGAACACTGAAGCTTTCTTT. It yields the protein CASRDRVGMNTEAFF.